The T cell receptor (beta chain) described here comes from a study of T cells in Graves' hyperthyroidism and ophthalmopathy. Turning to the study itself: Upon initial diagnosis and before any treatment, peripheral blood was collected.

The sample holds many counts of this clonotype. Out of less than 12 ml of fresh peripheral blood came the PBMCs. Amplification yielded TCR beta CDR3 regions, with RNA transcripts as the source. The TCR CDR3 first-round RT-PCR relied on the HTBI primer set. TCRdb analysed the multiplex PCR reads with MiXCR anew, one entry per CDR3 protein. This table holds a few hundred thousand distinct CDR3 sequences, around 15% found once. This CDR3 is 15 amino acids long. Per germline, CDR1 MDHEN and CDR2 SYDVKM. Trimming left V 5 bases short and J 12 bases short, with 25 bases between. The sequence derives from a young woman with Graves' hyperthyroidism. Source material: blood. The J gene is TRBJ1-1, the V gene TRBV28; D is ambiguous. Here the CDR3 DNA reads TGTGCCAGCAGTCTCCACCAATTTGGACCTCGTGGGACTTTCTTT. Its protein is CASSLHQFGPRGTFF.